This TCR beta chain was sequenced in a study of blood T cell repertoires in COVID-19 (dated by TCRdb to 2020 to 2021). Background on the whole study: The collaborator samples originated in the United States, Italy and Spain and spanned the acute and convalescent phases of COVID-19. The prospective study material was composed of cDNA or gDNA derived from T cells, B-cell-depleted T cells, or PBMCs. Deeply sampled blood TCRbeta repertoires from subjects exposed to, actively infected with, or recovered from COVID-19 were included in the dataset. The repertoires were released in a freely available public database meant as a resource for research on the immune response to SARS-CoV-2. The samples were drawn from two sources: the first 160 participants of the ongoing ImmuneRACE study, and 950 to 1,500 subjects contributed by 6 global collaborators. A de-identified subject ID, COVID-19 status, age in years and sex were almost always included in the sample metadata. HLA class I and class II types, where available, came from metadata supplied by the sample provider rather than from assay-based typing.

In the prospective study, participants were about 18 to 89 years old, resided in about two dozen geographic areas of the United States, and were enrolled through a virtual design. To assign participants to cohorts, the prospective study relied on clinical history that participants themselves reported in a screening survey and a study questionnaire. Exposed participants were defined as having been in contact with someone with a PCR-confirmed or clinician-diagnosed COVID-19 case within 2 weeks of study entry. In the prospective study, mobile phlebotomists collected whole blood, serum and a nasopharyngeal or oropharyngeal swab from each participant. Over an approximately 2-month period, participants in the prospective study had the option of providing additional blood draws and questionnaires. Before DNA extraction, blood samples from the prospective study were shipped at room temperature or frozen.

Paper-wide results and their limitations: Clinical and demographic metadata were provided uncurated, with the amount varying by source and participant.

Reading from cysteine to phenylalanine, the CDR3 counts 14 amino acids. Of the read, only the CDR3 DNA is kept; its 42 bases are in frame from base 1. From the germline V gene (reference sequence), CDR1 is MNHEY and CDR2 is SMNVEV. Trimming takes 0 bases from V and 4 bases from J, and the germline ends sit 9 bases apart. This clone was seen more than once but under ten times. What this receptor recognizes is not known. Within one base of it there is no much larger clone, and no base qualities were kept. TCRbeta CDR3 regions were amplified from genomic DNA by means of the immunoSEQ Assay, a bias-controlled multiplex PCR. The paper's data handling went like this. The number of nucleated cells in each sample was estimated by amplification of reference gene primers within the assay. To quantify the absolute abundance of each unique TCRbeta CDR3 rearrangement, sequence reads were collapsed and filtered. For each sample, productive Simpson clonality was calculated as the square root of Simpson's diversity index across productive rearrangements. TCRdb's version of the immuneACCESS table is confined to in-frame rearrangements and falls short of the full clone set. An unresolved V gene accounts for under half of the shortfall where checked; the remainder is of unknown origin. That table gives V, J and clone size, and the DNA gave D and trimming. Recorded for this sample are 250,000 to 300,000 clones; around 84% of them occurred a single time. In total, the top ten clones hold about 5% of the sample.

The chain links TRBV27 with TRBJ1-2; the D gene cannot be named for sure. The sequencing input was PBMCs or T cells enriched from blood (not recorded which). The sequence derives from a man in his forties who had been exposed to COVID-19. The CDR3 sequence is CASSLSGSGYGYTF. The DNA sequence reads TGTGCCAGCAGTTTATCTGGGTCGGGCTATGGCTACACCTTC.